This T cell receptor beta chain was identified in a study of shared clonotypes between healthy human individuals. Germline CDR1 MNHNS, CDR2 SASEGT. The CDR3 runs 15 residues. Trimming stripped 7 bases from V and 6 bases from J, with 20 bases between. Sequencing was performed with immunoSEQ multiplex PCR; in TCRdb, only in-frame clones are kept and a portion is missing. The table records around 1.9 million clones, 85% to 95% of them present only once. CD8 cells regarded as naive lacked CD45RO, were positively chosen for CCR7, and omitted terminally differentiated effector memory CD45RA+ cells. Adults of Caucasian background living in Nashville, Tennessee made up all donors.

The sequencing input was naive CD8+ T cells from PBMCs. The TCR sequence derives from a man younger than 30 in good health. Some clones in this sample may be carry-over from other donors' samples. This chain joins TRBV6-1 and TRBJ2-3; D tentatively fits TRBD1 or TRBD2 (7 bases each). Here the CDR3 reads CASIKREGAEDTQYF. The CDR3 DNA follows: TGTGCCAGCATAAAAAGGGAGGGGGCGGAGGATACGCAGTATTTT.